This T cell receptor (beta chain) was sequenced for a study of graft-versus-host responses after intestinal transplantation. Libraries were prepared by immunoSEQ multiplex PCR; TCRdb keeps only in-frame clonotypes and omits some of them. The sample comprises about 94,000 clones, roughly 90% of which are singletons, and more than 0.4% rests with the top ten. Germline V lookup: CDR1 SQVTM, CDR2 ANQGSEA. CDR3 length: 13 residues. V shed 5 bases and J shed 2 bases, with 9 bases lying between them. As for this clone: Its matching antigen is unknown.

This material consisted of unstimulated CD8+ T cells sorted from spleen or lymph node cells, taken before intestinal transplant. This sequence was found in a human donor who received an intestinal transplant. The chain recombines TRBV29-1 with TRBJ2-2; maybe TRBD2 (6 bases). CDR3 loop: CSVRDFNTGELFF. CDR3 DNA sequence: TGCAGCGTTCGGGACTTCAACACCGGGGAGCTGTTTTTT.